A selection of T cell receptor beta chains follows, all from one sample in a study of spatial heterogeneity in lung cancer. In TCRdb, the 5' RACE reads were re-called with MiXCR into one record per CDR3 protein. The data contain 20,000 to 30,000 distinct CDR3 sequences, 4.7% of them seen just once; the ten biggest clones take up roughly 5%. The source was PBMCs, collected at surgery. The receptor set was obtained from a male donor with early-stage non-small cell lung cancer. Both conserved end residues are part of each CDR3. Each record gives: V gene, D gene, J gene, clone size, CDR3 protein, CDR3 DNA. D genes are given only for firm matches. Some rows have no size entry. The others give once, few or many, or a class for an expanded clone.

v_gene: TRBV10-3; d_gene: NA; j_gene: TRBJ2-5; abundance: many; CDR3aa: CAISDSTQETQYF; CDR3nt: TGTGCCATCAGTGACTCGACCCAAGAGACCCAGTACTTC
v_gene: TRBV7-2; d_gene: NA; j_gene: TRBJ2-3; abundance: NA; CDR3aa: CASSLASLADTQYF; CDR3nt: TGTGCCAGCAGCTTAGCCAGCCTCGCAGATACGCAGTATTTT
v_gene: TRBV7-3; d_gene: NA; j_gene: TRBJ1-2; abundance: many; CDR3aa: CASSTGALDGYTF; CDR3nt: TGTGCCAGCAGTACCGGGGCCTTAGATGGCTACACCTTC
v_gene: TRBV5-1; d_gene: NA; j_gene: TRBJ2-5; abundance: many; CDR3aa: CASSQVGGQETQYF; CDR3nt: TGCGCCAGCAGCCAAGTTGGGGGTCAAGAGACCCAGTACTTC
v_gene: TRBV9; d_gene: TRBD2; j_gene: TRBJ2-1; abundance: many; CDR3aa: CASSVGILRQAGGPFEQFF; CDR3nt: TGTGCCAGCAGCGTAGGAATCTTGAGACAAGCGGGAGGGCCTTTTGAGCAGTTCTTC
v_gene: TRBV12-3/TRBV12-4; d_gene: NA; j_gene: TRBJ2-7; abundance: medium-sized; CDR3aa: CATGTFPYEQYF; CDR3nt: TGTGCCACGGGGACATTTCCCTACGAGCAGTACTTC
v_gene: TRBV20-1; d_gene: TRBD1; j_gene: TRBJ1-5; abundance: medium-sized; CDR3aa: CSPGQANQPQHF; CDR3nt: TGCAGCCCAGGACAGGCCAATCAGCCCCAGCATTTT
v_gene: TRBV6-2/TRBV6-3; d_gene: NA; j_gene: TRBJ2-3; abundance: many; CDR3aa: CASLRGGSSTDTQYF; CDR3nt: TGTGCCAGCCTTCGGGGCGGTAGCTCCACAGATACGCAGTATTTT
v_gene: TRBV18; d_gene: TRBD2; j_gene: TRBJ2-6; abundance: many; CDR3aa: CASSQTLAGGSGANVLTF; CDR3nt: TGTGCCAGCTCTCAGACGCTAGCGGGAGGGTCTGGGGCCAACGTCCTGACTTTC
v_gene: TRBV20-1; d_gene: TRBD1; j_gene: TRBJ1-3; abundance: many; CDR3aa: CSAPRDRGPGNTIYF; CDR3nt: TGCAGTGCTCCCCGGGACAGGGGCCCTGGAAACACCATATATTTT
v_gene: TRBV7-6; d_gene: NA; j_gene: TRBJ1-5; abundance: many; CDR3aa: CASSLESGQFNQPQHF; CDR3nt: TGTGCCAGCAGCTTAGAATCAGGCCAGTTCAATCAGCCCCAGCATTTT
v_gene: TRBV5-1; d_gene: TRBD1; j_gene: TRBJ2-7; abundance: many; CDR3aa: CASTGGGMKEQYF; CDR3nt: TGCGCCAGCACAGGGGGCGGGATGAAAGAGCAGTACTTC
v_gene: TRBV6-6; d_gene: TRBD2; j_gene: TRBJ2-5; abundance: many; CDR3aa: CAGNSGREQETQYF; CDR3nt: TGTGCCGGAAATAGCGGGAGGGAACAAGAGACCCAGTACTTC
v_gene: TRBV27; d_gene: NA; j_gene: TRBJ1-1; abundance: many; CDR3aa: CASSLSIRNTEAFF; CDR3nt: TGTGCCAGCAGTTTATCGATTCGGAACACTGAAGCTTTCTTT
v_gene: TRBV6-5; d_gene: NA; j_gene: TRBJ2-7; abundance: medium-sized; CDR3aa: CASSYLGEGGSEQYF; CDR3nt: TGTGCCAGCAGTTACTTGGGGGAAGGAGGCTCCGAGCAGTACTTC
v_gene: TRBV7-8; d_gene: NA; j_gene: TRBJ1-5; abundance: many; CDR3aa: CASSLGRISNQPQHF; CDR3nt: TGTGCCAGCAGCTTAGGGAGGATTAGCAATCAGCCCCAGCATTTT
v_gene: TRBV12-3/TRBV12-4; d_gene: NA; j_gene: TRBJ1-2; abundance: many; CDR3aa: CASSLGVWDGYTF; CDR3nt: TGTGCCAGCAGTTTGGGAGTTTGGGATGGCTACACCTTC
v_gene: TRBV19; d_gene: TRBD2; j_gene: TRBJ2-4; abundance: few; CDR3aa: CASSIRGTSGSGSMGKNIQYF; CDR3nt: TGTGCCAGTAGTATACGGGGGACTAGCGGGAGCGGGTCCATGGGCAAAAACATTCAGTACTTC
v_gene: TRBV11-2; d_gene: NA; j_gene: TRBJ2-1; abundance: medium-sized; CDR3aa: CASSLGRVEQFF; CDR3nt: TGTGCCAGCAGCTTAGGGCGGGTAGAGCAGTTCTTC
v_gene: TRBV6-5; d_gene: NA; j_gene: TRBJ2-5; abundance: many; CDR3aa: CASREQGRETQYF; CDR3nt: TGTGCCAGCAGAGAACAGGGAAGGGAGACCCAGTACTTC
v_gene: TRBV9; d_gene: NA; j_gene: TRBJ2-7; abundance: many; CDR3aa: CASSAGRSLETYEQYF; CDR3nt: TGTGCCAGCAGCGCGGGGAGGTCCCTGGAGACCTACGAGCAGTACTTC
v_gene: TRBV27; d_gene: NA; j_gene: TRBJ1-1; abundance: many; CDR3aa: CASSPGGWRNTEAFF; CDR3nt: TGTGCCAGCAGTCCCGGGGGGTGGAGGAACACTGAAGCTTTCTTT
v_gene: TRBV7-2; d_gene: NA; j_gene: TRBJ2-2; abundance: many; CDR3aa: CASSRRRGANTGELFF; CDR3nt: TGTGCCAGCAGCCGCCGGAGGGGTGCGAACACCGGGGAGCTGTTTTTT
v_gene: TRBV30; d_gene: TRBD1; j_gene: TRBJ1-3; abundance: many; CDR3aa: CAWSGQGTTGNTIYF; CDR3nt: TGTGCCTGGTCAGGACAGGGGACTACTGGAAACACCATATATTTT
v_gene: TRBV20-1; d_gene: TRBD2; j_gene: TRBJ2-7; abundance: many; CDR3aa: CSARDLTSGGALEQYF; CDR3nt: TGCAGTGCTAGAGATCTGACTAGCGGGGGGGCCCTCGAGCAGTACTTC
v_gene: TRBV6-2/TRBV6-3; d_gene: TRBD2; j_gene: TRBJ2-2; abundance: many; CDR3aa: CASSYPSGYRRGELFF; CDR3nt: TGTGCCAGCAGTTACCCTAGCGGCTATAGGCGCGGGGAGCTGTTTTTT
v_gene: TRBV30; d_gene: NA; j_gene: TRBJ2-2; abundance: many; CDR3aa: CAWSGSTGELFF; CDR3nt: TGTGCCTGGAGCGGTTCCACCGGGGAGCTGTTTTTT